The clone carrying this TCR beta chain was counted many times. No antigen is known for it. In TCRdb, the 5' RACE reads were re-called with MiXCR into one record per CDR3 protein. The data contain hundreds of thousands of distinct CDR3 sequences, 9.5% of them singletons. This sample is drawn from a study of identical twins. Study observations and caveats: Sequences that were out-of-frame, alpha and twin-shared displayed an excess of low generation probability. Possibly, invariant MAIT and iNKT cells partly confounded zero-insertion analyses. Modeled out-of-frame TCR alpha sharing in monozygotic twins fell below observed levels. Out-of-frame beta chain sequences displayed weaker excess sharing between twins.

Germline CDR1 is SEHNR and CDR2 is FQNEAQ (reference sequence). Germline trimming cut 1 base from V and 5 bases from J; bases unmatched to any gene: 4. The CDR3 totals 14 residues. These data are also associated with another study on yellow fever vaccine responses in identical twins.

The rearrangement uses TRBV7-9 and TRBJ2-7; TRBD1 aligns across 8 bases. The clonotype was recovered from a woman aged 18 to 35 in good health. Source material: CD8+ T cells sorted from blood. In DNA, the CDR3 is TGTGCCAGCAGCTTAGGGTACAGGGGGGACGAGCAGTACTTC. It specifies CASSLGYRGDEQYF.